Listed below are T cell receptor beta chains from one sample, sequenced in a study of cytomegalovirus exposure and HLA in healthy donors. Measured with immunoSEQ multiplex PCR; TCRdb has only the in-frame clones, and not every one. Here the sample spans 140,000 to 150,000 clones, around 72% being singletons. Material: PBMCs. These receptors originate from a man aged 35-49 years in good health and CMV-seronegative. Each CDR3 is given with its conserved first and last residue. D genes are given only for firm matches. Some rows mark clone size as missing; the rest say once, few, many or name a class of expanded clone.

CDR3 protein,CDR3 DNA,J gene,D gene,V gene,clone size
CATSKQGADYGYTF,TGTGCCACCAGCAAACAGGGGGCGGACTATGGCTACACCTTC,TRBJ1-2,TRBD1,TRBV15,few
CASSLGQGTEAFF,TGTGCCAGCAGCTTAGGACAGGGGACTGAAGCTTTCTTT,TRBJ1-1,TRBD1,TRBV7-8,NA
CATSRDGQPPYEQYF,TGTGCCACCAGCAGAGATGGACAGCCTCCCTACGAGCAGTACTTC,TRBJ2-7,NA,TRBV15,NA
CASSYSVGAGETQYF,TGTGCCAGCAGTTACTCGGTGGGGGCCGGGGAGACCCAGTACTTC,TRBJ2-5,NA,TRBV6-6,NA
CASSINPQTGSETQYF,TGTGCCAGTAGTATTAACCCGCAGACAGGGAGCGAGACCCAGTACTTC,TRBJ2-5,TRBD1,TRBV19,once
CASSQSDRGKQETQYF,TGCGCCAGCAGTCAATCGGACAGGGGGAAGCAAGAGACCCAGTACTTC,TRBJ2-5,TRBD1,TRBV23-1,NA
CASSQRTSGEQFF,TGCGCCAGCAGCCAGAGGACTAGCGGGGAGCAGTTCTTC,TRBJ2-1,TRBD2,TRBV5-1,once
CASSPRRENEQYF,TGTGCCAGCAGCCCGAGGCGGGAAAACGAGCAGTACTTC,TRBJ2-7,NA,TRBV7-8,NA
CASSYGLAGGWEQFF,TGTGCCAGCAGTTACGGGCTAGCGGGGGGGTGGGAGCAGTTCTTC,TRBJ2-1,TRBD2,TRBV6-5,NA
CASNRAPNEKLFF,TGTGCCAGCAACAGGGCACCGAATGAAAAACTGTTTTTT,TRBJ1-4,NA,TRBV19,NA
CANSVGTGDTEKLFF,TGTGCCAACAGCGTAGGAACAGGGGATACTGAAAAACTGTTTTTT,TRBJ1-4,TRBD1,TRBV9,NA
CASRDSYSNQPQHF,TGTGCCAGCAGGGACAGCTATAGCAATCAGCCCCAGCATTTT,TRBJ1-5,NA,TRBV2,few
CASSLTTGANTGELFF,TGTGCCAGCAGCCTAACGACAGGGGCTAACACCGGGGAGCTGTTTTTT,TRBJ2-2,TRBD1,TRBV7-2,NA
CASSVVSGGNNEQFF,TGTGCCAGCAGCGTAGTAAGCGGGGGGAATAATGAGCAGTTCTTC,TRBJ2-1,TRBD2,TRBV9,NA
CASSLETTGEQYF,TGTGCCAGCAGCTTAGAAACAACCGGGGAGCAGTACTTC,TRBJ2-7,NA,TRBV7-8,NA
CASSQDLVEGREQFF,TGCGCCAGCAGCCAAGATCTGGTGGAGGGGCGTGAGCAGTTCTTC,TRBJ2-1,NA,TRBV4-1,NA
CASSQVGRTNEKLFF,TGCGCCAGCAGCCAAGTGGGGCGGACTAATGAAAAACTGTTTTTT,TRBJ1-4,NA,TRBV4-1,NA
CASSDTSNQPQHF,TGTGCCAGCAGTGACACTAGCAATCAGCCCCAGCATTTT,TRBJ1-5,NA,TRBV6-5,once
CASSSDRGTLYGYTF,TGTGCCAGCAGCAGCGACAGGGGGACCCTCTATGGCTACACCTTC,TRBJ1-2,TRBD1,TRBV5-5,NA
CASSLPGQGGNTGELFF,TGTGCCAGCAGCCTACCGGGACAGGGGGGGAACACCGGGGAGCTGTTTTTT,TRBJ2-2,TRBD1,TRBV5-4,NA
CAWSRLAGGYEQYF,TGTGCCTGGAGCAGACTAGCGGGAGGGTACGAGCAGTACTTC,TRBJ2-7,TRBD2,TRBV30,once
CASSGGTARYYGYTF,TGTGCCAGCAGTGGGGGGACAGCCAGGTACTATGGCTACACCTTC,TRBJ1-2,TRBD1,TRBV25-1,NA
CASSQTSGGASEQFF,TGTGCCAGCAGCCAAACTAGCGGGGGGGCTAGCGAGCAGTTCTTC,TRBJ2-1,TRBD2,TRBV7-8,NA
CASSLSVGAPYEQYF,TGTGCCAGCAGTTTATCTGTGGGAGCCCCCTACGAGCAGTACTTC,TRBJ2-7,NA,TRBV28,few
CASSSASGIISYEQYF,TGTGCCAGCAGCTCCGCTAGCGGGATTATCTCCTACGAGCAGTACTTC,TRBJ2-7,TRBD2,TRBV7-9,NA
CASSISPGQPPDEQYF,TGTGCCAGTAGTATATCACCGGGACAACCCCCCGACGAGCAGTACTTC,TRBJ2-7,NA,TRBV19,once
CASSLELSGSGELFF,TGTGCCAGCAGCTTGGAGCTTTCGGGGTCCGGGGAGCTGTTTTTT,TRBJ2-2,NA,TRBV5-6,NA
CASSLAGQGRRELFF,TGTGCCAGCAGTCTCGCCGGACAGGGTCGAAGGGAGCTGTTTTTT,TRBJ2-2,TRBD1,TRBV28,NA
CASSPWAQPPYGYTF,TGTGCCAGCAGTCCCTGGGCCCAACCACCCTATGGCTACACCTTC,TRBJ1-2,NA,TRBV6-5,NA
CASSPAGRVSEFF,TGTGCCAGCAGCCCAGCAGGGCGAGTTTCGGAGTTCTTC,TRBJ2-1,NA,TRBV7-9,NA
CASRPFGGASYEQYF,TGTGCCAGCAGGCCGTTCGGGGGGGCCTCCTACGAGCAGTACTTC,TRBJ2-7,TRBD2,TRBV5-4,NA
CASSQVTGTGYTDTQYF,TGCGCCAGCAGCCAGGTAACCGGGACAGGGTACACAGATACGCAGTATTTT,TRBJ2-3,TRBD1,TRBV4-1,NA
CASSPDGNRNYGYTF,TGTGCCAGCAGCCCGGACGGGAATCGAAACTATGGCTACACCTTC,TRBJ1-2,NA,TRBV5-6,NA
CASSYGPGGALETQYF,TGTGCCAGCAGTTACGGGCCAGGGGGCGCATTAGAGACCCAGTACTTC,TRBJ2-5,TRBD1,TRBV6-5,NA
CASSLGGLETQYF,TGCGCCAGCAGCTTGGGGGGGCTAGAGACCCAGTACTTC,TRBJ2-5,NA,TRBV5-1,NA
CASSPSPGQGARGYTF,TGCGCCAGCAGCCCCAGTCCGGGACAGGGGGCGCGAGGCTACACCTTC,TRBJ1-2,TRBD1,TRBV5-1,NA
CASSPDIDSGGGYTF,TGTGCCAGCAGTCCGGATATAGATTCCGGCGGGGGCTACACCTTC,TRBJ1-2,NA,TRBV6-5,NA
CASSPGQGAEAFF,TGCGCCAGCAGCCCGGGACAGGGGGCTGAAGCTTTCTTT,TRBJ1-1,TRBD1,TRBV4-1,NA
CAIMEPGGGRTDTQYF,TGTGCCATCATGGAACCTGGCGGGGGCCGCACAGATACGCAGTATTTT,TRBJ2-3,NA,TRBV10-3,NA
CASSQDEGASGNTIYF,TGTGCCAGCAGCCAAGATGAGGGGGCCTCTGGAAACACCATATATTTT,TRBJ1-3,TRBD1,TRBV4-2,few
CASSRTSGSYEQYF,TGTGCCAGCAGCCGGACTAGCGGGAGCTACGAGCAGTACTTC,TRBJ2-7,TRBD2,TRBV2,once
CASSDPSGRARRFF,TGCGCCAGCAGTGACCCTAGCGGGAGGGCCCGTCGATTCTTC,TRBJ2-1,TRBD2,TRBV10-1,NA
CASSLDRIGQYF,TGTGCCAGCAGCCTTGACAGGATTGGGCAGTATTTT,TRBJ2-3,NA,TRBV13,NA
CASSTLQGPRDNYGYTF,TGTGCCAGCAGCACCCTACAGGGCCCTAGGGATAACTATGGCTACACCTTC,TRBJ1-2,NA,TRBV7-9,NA
CASSPRQGANYNEQFF,TGTGCCAGCAGCCCTCGACAGGGGGCCAACTACAATGAGCAGTTCTTC,TRBJ2-1,TRBD1,TRBV11-3,once
CASSPGGITDTQYF,TGCGCCAGCAGCCCAGGGGGGATCACAGATACGCAGTATTTT,TRBJ2-3,NA,TRBV5-1,NA
CASSPGGTGELFF,TGCGCCAGCAGCCCCGGGGGCACCGGGGAGCTGTTTTTT,TRBJ2-2,NA,TRBV4-1,NA
CASSLGTSPPQFF,TGTGCCAGCAGCTTAGGGACTAGCCCCCCCCAGTTCTTC,TRBJ2-1,TRBD2,TRBV7-9,NA
CASSEVTVQGKETQYF,TGTGCCAGCAGTGAAGTAACGGTACAGGGGAAAGAGACCCAGTACTTC,TRBJ2-5,TRBD1,TRBV6-1,few
CASRQGNQPQHF,TGTGCCAGCAGACAGGGAAATCAGCCCCAGCATTTT,TRBJ1-5,TRBD1,TRBV19,NA
CASSSAGTAGSEQYF,TGTGCCAGCAGTTCTGCTGGGACGGCGGGATCGGAGCAGTACTTC,TRBJ2-7,NA,TRBV6-5,NA
CAPSKTSRANEKLFF,TGTGCCCCCTCGAAGACAAGCAGGGCCAATGAAAAACTGTTTTTT,TRBJ1-4,NA,TRBV9,NA